The next 19 T cell receptor beta chains were all read from a single sample in a study of regulatory T cells in long-lasting Graves disease. Sequencing libraries for TCR beta were prepared with iRepertoire HTBI primers and Arm-PCR of CDR3 regions. TCRdb itself ran the multiplex PCR reads through MiXCR, one entry per CDR3 protein. The repertoire consists of 240,000 or so distinct CDR3 sequences, with 20% occurring once and the leading ten covering over 11%. Specified time point: newly diagnosed GD, antithyroid drugs for less than 3 months. TCR sequences were obtained from RNA taken from PBMCs. The input for sequencing was peripheral blood mononuclear cells (PBMCs), taken at new diagnosis, from a patient treated with antithyroid drugs. These receptors came from a female donor with Graves disease.

Regarding this clonotype: A much larger clone is a single base away; this may be a read error. The chain employs TRBV6-2 or TRBV6-3 and TRBJ1-2, with a weak D call TRBD1 (6 bases). CDR1 MNHEY and CDR2 SVGEGT come from the germline V gene. The CDR3 is 13 amino acids. CDR3 sequence (DNA): TGTGCCGGCAGTGAGGGGGTGGCGGATGGCTACACCTTC. Protein product: CAGSEGVADGYTF.

This clonotype occurred many times. The chain has TRBV7-2 and TRBJ2-1; D unresolved. The CDR3 is made up of 14 amino acids. Germline CDR1 reads SGHTA; CDR2 reads FQGNSA. The V and J ends lost 3 bases and 1 base respectively, with 7 bases between them. The CDR3 loop reads CASSFSSSYNEQFF. CDR3 sequence (DNA): TGTGCCAGCAGCTTCTCTTCTTCCTACAATGAGCAGTTCTTC. The whole variable domain, remainder taken from reference TRBV7-2 and TRBJ2-1, is GAGVSQSPSNKVTEKGKDVELRCDPISGHTALYWYRQSLGQGLEFLIYFQGNSAPDKSGLPSDRFSAERTGGSVSTLTIQRTQQEDSAVYLCASSFSSSYNEQFFGPGTRLTVL.

Only a few counts were recorded for this clonotype. This chain joins TRBV28 and TRBJ1-2, with no clear D. The length of the CDR3 is 14 residues. The germline gives CDR1 MDHEN, CDR2 SYDVKM. The V and J ends lost 5 bases and 8 bases respectively, with 18 bases between them. CDR3: CASSRPVAGQGYTF. The CDR3 DNA is TGTGCCAGCAGTCGACCCGTGGCAGGCCAGGGCTACACCTTC.

This clonotype was found many times. The chain links TRBV20-1 to TRBJ2-2; 7 positions agree with TRBD2. This CDR3 has 16 amino acids. CDR1 and CDR2 from the germline V gene are DFQATT and SNEGSKA (reference sequence). J lost 1 base, V lost 6 bases, and 11 bases had no gene match. The CDR3 DNA reads TGCAGTGCCGAGGACCGGGAGCGGGGGAACACCGGGGAGCTGTTTTTT. Amino acid sequence: CSAEDRERGNTGELFF.

This clonotype was picked up many times. The chain is built from TRBV7-9 and TRBJ2-5; D may correspond to TRBD1 or TRBD2 (5 bases each). The CDR3 totals 15 residues. Germline CDR1 is SEHNR and CDR2 is FQNEAQ (reference sequence). Trimming pared 4 bases from V and 2 bases from J, leaving 14 bases between. CDR3 region: CASSSPLGEQETQYF. The CDR3 DNA sequence: TGTGCCAGCAGCTCTCCTTTGGGGGAGCAAGAGACCCAGTACTTC.

This clonotype was detected ten times or more. The chain has TRBV20-1 and TRBJ2-1; 13 positions agree with TRBD2. The CDR3 consists of 14 residues. With 1 base clipped from V and 15 bases from J, the junction kept 9 bases outside the gene matches. The germline gives CDR1 DFQATT, CDR2 SNEGSKA (reference sequence). The CDR3 loop is CSARGGTSGAPRFF. The CDR3 DNA reads TGCAGTGCTAGAGGCGGGACTAGCGGGGCCCCTAGGTTCTTC.

There are many counts of this clonotype. The chain employs TRBV12-3 or TRBV12-4 and TRBJ2-2; D possibly matches TRBD1 or TRBD2 (5 bases each). The ends were cut back, 5 bases at V and 6 bases at J, with 13 bases in the middle. The CDR3 covers 14 residues. For the CDR3, the DNA is TGTGCCAGCAGTCCCCTTTGGGGACCCGGGGAGCTGTTTTTT. Protein: CASSPLWGPGELFF.

This clonotype was found once. This may stem from a read error, because a much larger clone lies one nucleotide away. Because the CDR3 is missing its conserved closing phenylalanine or tryptophan, this is likely a read error. The chain links TRBV4-1 to TRBJ1-5; the D is unclear. The germline V and J ends were trimmed by 1 base and 3 bases, with 10 bases remaining between them. From germline, CDR1 is MGHRA and CDR2 YSYEKL. There are 15 residues in the CDR3. CDR3 loop: CASSQVAGPNQPQHL. CDR3 sequence (DNA): TGCGCCAGCAGCCAAGTCGCAGGCCCCAATCAGCCCCAGCATCTT.

This clonotype was counted ten times or more. The chain has TRBV7-9 and TRBJ2-4; possibly TRBD2 for D (6 bases). V lost 1 base to trimming and J lost 7 bases, with 8 bases between them. Germline V gives CDR1 SEHNR, CDR2 FQNEAQ (reference sequence). The CDR3 is made up of 13 amino acids. The CDR3 loop reads CASSLGGVNIQYF. CDR3 nucleotides: TGTGCCAGCAGCTTAGGGGGGGTCAACATTCAGTACTTC.

Of note for this clonotype: The likely explanation is a read error, given a far larger clone one base away. The chain combines TRBV7-2 with TRBJ2-7; 8 nucleotides agree with TRBD1. J lost 6 bases, V lost 3 bases, and 7 bases had no gene match. CDR1 and CDR2 (germline): SGHTA, FQGNSA. The CDR3 contains 14 residues. The CDR3 loop is CASSFGQGNTEQYF. DNA for the CDR3: TGTGCCAGCAGCTTCGGACAGGGTAACACCGAGCAGTACTTC.

At least ten counts were recorded for this clonotype. The rearrangement joins TRBV28 to TRBJ2-5; 9 bases line up with TRBD2. CDR1 and CDR2 (germline): MDHEN, SYDVKM. V lost 7 bases to trimming and J lost 6 bases; unmatched junction nucleotides: 12. This CDR3 is built from 15 residues. In nucleotides, the CDR3 is TGTGCCAGCAACATCCTAGCGGGGTCCGAAAAGACCCAGTACTTC. Amino acid sequence: CASNILAGSEKTQYF.

Ten or more counts support this clonotype. CDR3 DNA: TGTGCCAGCAGTGGGACCGGGCATGAGCCCCAGCATTTT. Residues: CASSGTGHEPQHF. The rearrangement joins TRBV7-2 to TRBJ1-5, with a possible D match to TRBD1 (5 bases). The germline V gene encodes CDR1 SGHTA and CDR2 FQGNSA. The CDR3 length is 13 residues. Trimming shortened V by 6 bases and J by 8 bases, and 14 bases separated the two germline ends.

A remark on this clonotype: This may be a read error, as it is one base from a much larger clone. This sequence joins TRBV11-3 and TRBJ2-3; D may correspond to TRBD1 or TRBD2 (5 bases each). From germline, CDR1 is SGHNT and CDR2 YENEEA. The CDR3 has 15 amino acids. Trimming left V 1 base short and J 2 bases short, with 10 bases between. In DNA, the CDR3 is TGTGCCAGCAGCTTAGGTGGGACCATCACAGATACGCAGTATTTT. Translating gives CASSLGGTITDTQYF. Using reference TRBV11-3 and TRBJ2-3 for the parts outside the CDR3, the full variable domain is EAGVVQSPRYKIIEKKQPVAFWCNPISGHNTLYWYLQNLGQGPELLIRYENEEAVDDSQLPKDRFSAERLKGVDSTLKIQPAELGDSAVYLCASSLGGTITDTQYFGPGTRLTVL.

The chain is built from TRBV5-1 and TRBJ2-5; 12 nucleotides line up with TRBD2. This CDR3 has 16 residues. Per germline, CDR1 SGHRS and CDR2 YFSETQ. Unmatched junction bases numbered 10, after V lost 5 bases and J lost 5 bases. CDR3 sequence reads: CASRDLAGGPGETQYF. CDR3 in DNA: TGCGCCAGCAGAGACCTAGCGGGAGGGCCGGGGGAGACCCAGTACTTC.

This clonotype was recorded many times. This chain joins TRBV6-2 or TRBV6-3 and TRBJ2-2, with D hard to call. V was clipped by 5 bases and J by 5 bases, with 12 bases between them. In germline, CDR1 is MNHEY, CDR2 SVGEGT. This CDR3 has 14 amino acids. The CDR3 is CASSALSGTGELFF. In DNA, the CDR3 is TGTGCCAGCAGTGCTTTGTCAGGAACCGGGGAGCTGTTTTTT.

This clonotype has at least ten counts. CDR3 bases: TGTGCCAGCAGAAAGGACGATGTGACTGAAGCTTTCTTT. Encoded protein: CASRKDDVTEAFF. The chain recombines TRBV6-2 or TRBV6-3 with TRBJ1-1; D unclear. The CDR3 has 13 amino acids. V lost 6 bases and J lost 5, with 13 bases in between. CDR1 MNHEY and CDR2 SVGEGT come from the germline V gene.

The J gene is TRBJ2-7, the V gene TRBV2; D may be TRBD2 (6 bases). Germline assignment: CDR1 SNHLY and CDR2 FYNNEI. V dropped 6 bases and J dropped 2 bases, with 23 bases sitting between them. The CDR3 spans 17 residues. The CDR3 region is CASSGTHLTGETYEQYF. For the CDR3, the DNA is TGTGCCAGCAGCGGGACGCACTTAACGGGGGAAACCTACGAGCAGTACTTC.

The gene calls are TRBV27 and TRBJ2-3; 14 positions match TRBD2. Trimming took 4 bases from V and 3 from J; bases not matched to a gene: 12. CDR1 is MNHEY, CDR2 SMNVEV, per germline (reference sequence). The CDR3 is 19 residues long. This chain's CDR3 is CASSYRCTGLAGATDTQYF. The CDR3 DNA reads TGTGCCAGCAGTTACCGCTGCACGGGACTAGCGGGAGCAACAGATACGCAGTATTTT.

Turning to this clonotype: This sequence is one base from a far larger clone and is likely a read error. The J gene is TRBJ2-3, the V gene TRBV7-2; 8 positions match TRBD1. CDR3 length: 14 residues. Germline loops: CDR1 SGHTA, CDR2 FQGNSA. This chain's CDR3 is CANSPDRGTDTQYF. For the CDR3, the DNA is TGTGCCAACAGCCCGGACAGGGGCACAGATACGCAGTATTTT. Full variable domain (outside the CDR3, taken from reference TRBV7-2 and TRBJ2-3): GAGVSQSPSNKVTEKGKDVELRCDPISGHTALYWYRQSLGQGLEFLIYFQGNSAPDKSGLPSDRFSAERTGGSVSTLTIQRTQQEDSAVYLCANSPDRGTDTQYFGPGTRLTVL.